This T cell receptor beta chain was identified during a study of blood T cell repertoires in COVID-19. Produced via immunoSEQ multiplex PCR; TCRdb's table is partial and in-frame only. Among about 180,000 clones, about 80% were seen once, and the ten largest hold roughly 6.8%. As concerns this clone: This is likely a read error, given that the CDR3 carries no conserved phenylalanine or tryptophan at its end. It is unclear where the CDR3 begins or ends on the DNA, so no DNA is shown, and the CDR3 is as TCRdb lists it.

Sequencing was carried out using peripheral blood. The sequence was collected from a human donor in a cohort sampled during active COVID-19.

Here the CDR3 reads CAVQRPGQWII. This sequence joins TRBV10-1 and TRBJ2-7; the D segment call TRBD1 is taken from the table without a DNA check. The CDR3 totals 11 residues, both ends included. Germline V gene lookup returns CDR1 WNHNN and CDR2 SYGVQD (reference sequence).